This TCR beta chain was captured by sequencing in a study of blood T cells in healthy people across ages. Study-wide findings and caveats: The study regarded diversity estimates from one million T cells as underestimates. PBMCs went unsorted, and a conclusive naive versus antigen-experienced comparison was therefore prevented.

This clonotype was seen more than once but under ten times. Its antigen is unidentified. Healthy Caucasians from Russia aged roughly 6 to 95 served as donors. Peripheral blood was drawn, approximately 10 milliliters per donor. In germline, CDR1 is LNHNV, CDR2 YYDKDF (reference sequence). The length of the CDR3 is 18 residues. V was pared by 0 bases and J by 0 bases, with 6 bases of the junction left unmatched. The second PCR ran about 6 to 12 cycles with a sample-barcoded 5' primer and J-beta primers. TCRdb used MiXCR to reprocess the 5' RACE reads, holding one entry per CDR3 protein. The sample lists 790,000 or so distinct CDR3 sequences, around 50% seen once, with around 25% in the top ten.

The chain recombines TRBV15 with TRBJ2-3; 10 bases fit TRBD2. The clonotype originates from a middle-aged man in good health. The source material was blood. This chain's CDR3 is CATSREPSGGSSTDTQYF. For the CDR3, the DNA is TGTGCCACCAGCAGAGAGCCTAGCGGGGGTTCGAGCACAGATACGCAGTATTTT.